This T cell receptor beta chain was found in a study of cytomegalovirus exposure and HLA in healthy donors. General study findings and limits: In vitro, a few CMV-associated chains proved specific for CMV antigens. Cytomegalovirus status was reportedly diagnosed by the classifier with high specificity and sensitivity.

Generated by immunoSEQ multiplex PCR, the TCRdb table keeps only in-frame clones and is missing some. The sample records 250,000 to 300,000 clones, nearly 90% being singletons. As regards this clone: Its antigen is still unknown.

Sequenced: PBMCs. The sequence was collected from a woman under 30 in good health and CMV-seronegative.

DNA for the CDR3: TGTGCCAGCAGCGTCCTGGAACAGGGGGAAAACGAGCAGTACTTC. Protein sequence: CASSVLEQGENEQYF. This sequence joins TRBV7-9 and TRBJ2-7, with 8 bases identical to TRBD1. This CDR3 comprises 15 residues. Germline V lookup: CDR1 SEHNR, CDR2 FQNEAQ (reference sequence). The V gene end was trimmed by 5 bases and the J gene end by 5 bases; junction bases not matched to a gene: 11.